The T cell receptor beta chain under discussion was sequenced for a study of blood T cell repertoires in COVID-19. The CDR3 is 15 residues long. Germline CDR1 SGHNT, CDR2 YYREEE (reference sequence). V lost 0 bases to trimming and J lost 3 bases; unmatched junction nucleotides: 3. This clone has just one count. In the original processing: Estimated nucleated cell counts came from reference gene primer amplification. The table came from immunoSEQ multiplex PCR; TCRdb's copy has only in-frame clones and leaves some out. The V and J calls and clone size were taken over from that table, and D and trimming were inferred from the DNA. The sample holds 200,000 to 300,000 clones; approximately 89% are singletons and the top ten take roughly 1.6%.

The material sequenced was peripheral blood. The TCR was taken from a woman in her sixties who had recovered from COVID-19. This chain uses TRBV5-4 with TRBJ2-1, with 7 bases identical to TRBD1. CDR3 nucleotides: TGTGCCAGCAGCTTGGGGGGACAGCTCTACAATGAGCAGTTCTTC. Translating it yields CASSLGGQLYNEQFF. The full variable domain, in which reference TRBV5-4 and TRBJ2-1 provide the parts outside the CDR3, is ETGVTQSPTHLIKTRGQQVTLRCSSQSGHNTVSWYQQALGQGPQFIFQYYREEENGRGNFPPRFSGLQFPNYSSELNVNALELDDSALYLCASSLGGQLYNEQFFGPGTRLTVL.